The following is a TCR beta chain sequence with its context. What it recognizes is unknown. The data are from a study of siplizumab effects on memory and regulatory T cells. Whole-study results and caveats: No naive or memory phenotype could be assigned to roughly 80-95% of proliferating clones. Among sequences traceable to unstimulated CD4+ memory cells, alloreactive ones were significantly reduced by siplizumab. Memory cells seemed less diverse than naive T cells, which also seemed major contributors to the alloresponse.

The assay was immunoSEQ multiplex PCR, and TCRdb's table has in-frame clones only and misses some. The table shows about 50,000 clones, with approximately 84% occurring only once. The sequence derives from a human donor in good health. Specimen: naive CD8+ T cells sorted from blood.

The CDR3 nucleotides read TGTGCCAGCAGGAACCTACTAGCGGGAGGACAGGGTGAGCAGTTCTTC. Amino acid sequence: CASRNLLAGGQGEQFF. The rearrangement joins TRBV27 to TRBJ2-1; 12 bases agree with TRBD2. Trimming took 6 bases from V and 9 from J; bases not matched to a gene: 12. Germline V gene data show CDR1 as MNHEY and CDR2 as SMNVEV (reference sequence). CDR3 length: 16 residues.